What follows describes a single T cell receptor (beta chain). TCRdb keeps only in-frame clones here, not all; method: immunoSEQ multiplex PCR. The data contain over 300,000 clones, 85% of them singletons. CDR3 length: 11 residues. CDR1 and CDR2 from the germline V gene are MNHEY and SMNVEV (reference sequence). Trimming took off 5 bases at V and 11 bases at J, with 12 bases between the two ends. This sample stems from a study of blood T cell repertoires in COVID-19. Across the whole study: The United States, Italy and Spain supplied acute and convalescent COVID-19 samples. The analysed material was cDNA or gDNA that came from T cells, B-cell-depleted T cells, or PBMCs.

The sequencing input was peripheral blood. The chain is built from TRBV27 and TRBJ1-1; a weak D match, TRBD1 (5 bases). The source is a human donor in a cohort sampled during active COVID-19. The CDR3 DNA follows: TGTGCCAGCAGTGCAGGGTCCAGCGCTTTCTTT. This translates into CASSAGSSAFF.